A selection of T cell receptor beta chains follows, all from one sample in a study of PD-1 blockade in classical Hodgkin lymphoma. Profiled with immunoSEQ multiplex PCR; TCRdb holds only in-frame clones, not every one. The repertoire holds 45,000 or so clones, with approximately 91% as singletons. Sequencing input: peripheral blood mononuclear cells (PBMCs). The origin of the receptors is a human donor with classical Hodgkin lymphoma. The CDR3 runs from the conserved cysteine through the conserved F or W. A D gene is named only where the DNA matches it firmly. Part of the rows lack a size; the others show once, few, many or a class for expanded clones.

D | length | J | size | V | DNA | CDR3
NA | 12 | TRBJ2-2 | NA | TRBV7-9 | TGTGCCAGCAGCCCTGACAGGCGAGAGCTGTTTTTT | CASSPDRRELFF
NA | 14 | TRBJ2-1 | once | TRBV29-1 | TGCAGCGTTGAAGTCCGCGGACGGGAGAATGAGCAGTTCTTC | CSVEVRGRENEQFF
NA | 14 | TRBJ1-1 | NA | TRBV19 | TGTGCCAGTAGTATCGGTCCAGGGAACACTGAAGCTTTCTTT | CASSIGPGNTEAFF
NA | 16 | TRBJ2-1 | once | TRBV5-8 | TGTGCCAGCAGCGGGAGGCAGGGGTCCTCCTACAATGAGCAGTTCTTC | CASSGRQGSSYNEQFF
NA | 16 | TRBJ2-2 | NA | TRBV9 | TGTGCCAGCAGCGGATTCAGGGCAGAAAACACCGGGGAGCTGTTTTTT | CASSGFRAENTGELFF
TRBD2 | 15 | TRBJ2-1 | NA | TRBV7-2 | TGTGCCAGCAGCGGGAGGGCCGCCTCCTACAATGAGCAGTTCTTC | CASSGRAASYNEQFF
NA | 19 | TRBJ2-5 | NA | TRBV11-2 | TGTGCCAGCAGCGACCGTACCCCGGGTCGACTTAGGAGTAAAGAGACCCAGTACTTC | CASSDRTPGRLRSKETQYF
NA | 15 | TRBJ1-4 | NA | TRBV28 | TGTGCCAGCAGTTTTGCTTTGGGGTCGGGTGAAAAACTGTTTTTT | CASSFALGSGEKLFF
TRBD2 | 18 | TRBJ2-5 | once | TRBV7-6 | TGTGCCAGCAGCTTAGATGTGTGGACTAGCGCCACCGGAGAGACCCAGTACTTC | CASSLDVWTSATGETQYF
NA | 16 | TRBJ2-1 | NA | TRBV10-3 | TGTGCCATCAGTGAGTCGACGGGGCTCTCCTACAATGAGCAGTTCTTC | CAISESTGLSYNEQFF
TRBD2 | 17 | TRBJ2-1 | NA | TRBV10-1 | TGCGCCAGCTGGTTCACCCCTAGCGGGAACTCCTACAATGAGCAGTTCTTC | CASWFTPSGNSYNEQFF
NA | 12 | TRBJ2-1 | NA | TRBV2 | TGTGCCAGCATGGGGGGAAGGAATGAGCAGTTCTTC | CASMGGRNEQFF
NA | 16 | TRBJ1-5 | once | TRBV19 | TGTGCCAGTAGTCCTCTTGGGACGGGCCGGGATCAGCCCCAGCATTTT | CASSPLGTGRDQPQHF
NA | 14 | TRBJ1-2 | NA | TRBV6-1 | TGTGCCAGCAGGACACGGCAGGGTAGCTATGGCTACACCTTC | CASRTRQGSYGYTF
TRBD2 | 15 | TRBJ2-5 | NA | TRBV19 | TGTGCCAGTAATCGGGCTAGCGGGCCTCAAGAGACCCAGTACTTC | CASNRASGPQETQYF
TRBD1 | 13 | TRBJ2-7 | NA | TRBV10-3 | TGTGCCATCTCTTTGGACAGGCAATACGAGCAGTACTTC | CAISLDRQYEQYF
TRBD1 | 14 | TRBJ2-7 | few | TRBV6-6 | TGTGCCAGCAGTTACTCGACAGGGGGATACGAGCAGTACTTC | CASSYSTGGYEQYF
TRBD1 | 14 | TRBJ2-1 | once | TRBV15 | TGTGCCACCAGCAGACCCGGACAGGGATTTGAGCAGTTCTTC | CATSRPGQGFEQFF
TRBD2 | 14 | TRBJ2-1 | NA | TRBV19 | TGTGCCAGTAGTAAAGGGCTAGCGGGAGGCGAGCAGTTCTTC | CASSKGLAGGEQFF
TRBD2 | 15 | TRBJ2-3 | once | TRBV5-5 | TGTGCCAGCAGCTTGGTGCGGGGGGGAAAGGATACGCAGTATTTT | CASSLVRGGKDTQYF
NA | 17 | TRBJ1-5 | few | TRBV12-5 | TGTGCTAGTGGTTTGTTCCTGGGGGCGTCTAGCAATCAGCCCCAGCATTTT | CASGLFLGASSNQPQHF
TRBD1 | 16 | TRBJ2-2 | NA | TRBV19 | TGTGCCAGTAGTATTCGAACAGGGGGAATTACCGGGGAGCTGTTTTTT | CASSIRTGGITGELFF
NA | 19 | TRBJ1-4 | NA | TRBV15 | TGTGCCACCAGCAGAGGCCCGGCCTCCCAGGGAGGTGCTAATGAAAAACTGTTTTTT | CATSRGPASQGGANEKLFF
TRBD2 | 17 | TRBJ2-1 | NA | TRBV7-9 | TGTGCCAGCAGCTTACCTAGCGGGAGGGCCGGGGGCAATGAGCAGTTCTTC | CASSLPSGRAGGNEQFF
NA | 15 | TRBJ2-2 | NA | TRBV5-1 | TGCGCCAGCAGCTTGGGGGGCACGGACACCGGGGAGCTGTTTTTT | CASSLGGTDTGELFF
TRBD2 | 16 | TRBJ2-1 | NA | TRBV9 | TGTGCCAGCAGCGCTCCAAAGAGCGGGAGGTACAATGAGCAGTTCTTC | CASSAPKSGRYNEQFF
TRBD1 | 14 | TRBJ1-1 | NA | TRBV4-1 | TGCGCCAGCAGCCAAACAGGGGCGAACACTGAAGCTTTCTTT | CASSQTGANTEAFF
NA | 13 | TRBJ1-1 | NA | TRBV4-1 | TGCGCCAGCAGCCCCCGGAGTGAGACTGAAGCTTTCTTT | CASSPRSETEAFF
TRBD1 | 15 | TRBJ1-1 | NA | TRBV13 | TGTGCCAGCAGCGCGACAGGGGGGATGAACACTGAAGCTTTCTTT | CASSATGGMNTEAFF
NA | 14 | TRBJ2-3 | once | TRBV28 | TGTGCCAGCAGATGGGGGGGGCGAGCAGATACGCAGTATTTT | CASRWGGRADTQYF
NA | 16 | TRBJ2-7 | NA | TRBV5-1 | TGCGCCAGCAGCTGGGGATCGGGCAGGGCCTCCTACGAGCAGTACTTC | CASSWGSGRASYEQYF
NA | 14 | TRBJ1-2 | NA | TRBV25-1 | TGTGCCAGCAGTGAAAATGCAGAGGCCTATGGCTACACCTTC | CASSENAEAYGYTF
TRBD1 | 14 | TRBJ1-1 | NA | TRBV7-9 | TGTGCCAGCAGCCAGACAGGGGGCCAGACTGAAGCTTTCTTT | CASSQTGGQTEAFF
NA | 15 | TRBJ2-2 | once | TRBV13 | TGTGCCAGCAGCTTAGGGAAGTGGAACACCGGGGAGCTGTTTTTT | CASSLGKWNTGELFF
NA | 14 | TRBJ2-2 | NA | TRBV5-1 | TGCGCCAGCAGCTTGAATACTTACACCGGGGAGCTGTTTTTT | CASSLNTYTGELFF
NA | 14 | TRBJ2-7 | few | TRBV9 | TGTGCCAGCAGCCCAAGACAGAGTCCCTACGAGCAGTACTTC | CASSPRQSPYEQYF
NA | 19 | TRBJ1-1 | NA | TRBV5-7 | TGTGCCAGCAGTCAACCATGCCCGGGACGCGGGGGGGGTTCCACTGAAGCTTTCTTT | CASSQPCPGRGGGSTEAFF
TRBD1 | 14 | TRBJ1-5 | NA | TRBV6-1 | TGTGCCAGCACCCCCGGGACAGGTGTTCAGCCCCAGCATTTT | CASTPGTGVQPQHF
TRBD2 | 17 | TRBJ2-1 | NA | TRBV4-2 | TGTGCCAGCAGCCAAGAGCCTAGCGGAATCTCCTACAATGAGCAGTTCTTC | CASSQEPSGISYNEQFF
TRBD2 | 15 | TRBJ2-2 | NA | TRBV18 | TGTGCCAGCCAGGGACTAGCGGGAGGCACCGGGGAGCTGTTTTTT | CASQGLAGGTGELFF
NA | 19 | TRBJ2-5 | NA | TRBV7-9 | TGTGCCAGCAGCTTAGGACGAGGAGCGGCGGAGAAGTACCAAGAGACCCAGTACTTC | CASSLGRGAAEKYQETQYF
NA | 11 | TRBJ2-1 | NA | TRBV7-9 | TGTGCCAGCAGCCTAAGTTGGGATCCGTTCTTC | CASSLSWDPFF
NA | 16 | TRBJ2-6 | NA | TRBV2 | TGTGCCAGCAGTGAATATTCGAGTTCTGGGGCCAACGTCCTGACTTTC | CASSEYSSSGANVLTF
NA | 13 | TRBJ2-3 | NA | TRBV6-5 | TGTGCCAGCAGTGAGGCGGGTGGGGATACGCAGTATTTT | CASSEAGGDTQYF
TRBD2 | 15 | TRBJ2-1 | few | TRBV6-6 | TGTGCCAGCGGGTTTAGGACTAGCGGGAGCCTTGAGCAGTTCTTC | CASGFRTSGSLEQFF
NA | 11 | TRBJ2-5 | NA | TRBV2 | TGTGCCAGCAGTGTCCGGGAGACCCAGTACTTC | CASSVRETQYF
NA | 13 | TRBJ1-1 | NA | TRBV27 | TGTGCCAGCAGTCCCAATGGGAACACTGAAGCTTTCTTT | CASSPNGNTEAFF
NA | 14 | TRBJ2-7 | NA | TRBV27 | TGTGCCAGCAGTTTTGCGGGGGCGTACTACGAGCAGTACTTC | CASSFAGAYYEQYF
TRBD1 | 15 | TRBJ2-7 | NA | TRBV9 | TGTGCCAGCAGCCCGCGCCAGGGGGAGTCCTACGAGCAGTACTTC | CASSPRQGESYEQYF
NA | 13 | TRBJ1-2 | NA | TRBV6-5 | TGTGCCAGCAGTTACGCGTTATCCTATGGCTACACCTTC | CASSYALSYGYTF
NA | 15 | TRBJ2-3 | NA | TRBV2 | TGTGCCAGCAGGGGATCGGGAGCGCGCACAGATACGCAGTATTTT | CASRGSGARTDTQYF
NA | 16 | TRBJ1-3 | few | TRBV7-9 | TGTGCCAGCAGCTCGACGGGCCTTAGCTCTGGAAACACCATATATTTT | CASSSTGLSSGNTIYF
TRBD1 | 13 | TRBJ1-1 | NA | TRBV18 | TGTGCCAACAAGAGGGACAGGGACACTGAAGCTTTCTTT | CANKRDRDTEAFF
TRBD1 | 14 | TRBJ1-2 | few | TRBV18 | TGTGCCAGCTCATTGGGACAGGGGGAAAATGGCTACACCTTC | CASSLGQGENGYTF
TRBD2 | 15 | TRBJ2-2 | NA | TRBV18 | TGTGCCAGCTCGGCCCTAGCGGTTAACACCGGGGAGCTGTTTTTT | CASSALAVNTGELFF
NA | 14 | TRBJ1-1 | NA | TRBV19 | TGTGCCAGTAGTATAGAAGGGACGAACACTGAAGCTTTCTTT | CASSIEGTNTEAFF
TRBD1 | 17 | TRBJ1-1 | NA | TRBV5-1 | TGCGCCAGCAGCCCAGGGACAGGGGGCTTTATTAACACTGAAGCTTTCTTT | CASSPGTGGFINTEAFF
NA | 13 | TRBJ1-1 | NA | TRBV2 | TGTGCCAGCACAGGTGAGGGATTCACTGAAGCTTTCTTT | CASTGEGFTEAFF